This T cell receptor beta chain was documented in a study of CD8+CD57+ T cells in acquired aplastic anemia. Study information: Sorted CD4+ and CD8+ cells yielded DNA averaging about 2.9 ug.

This clonotype was counted at least ten times. This CDR3 spans 14 amino acids. Germline lookup yields CDR1 SGHVS and CDR2 FQNEAQ. V lost 1 base and J 2 bases, leaving 7 bases between the germline ends. Genomic DNA acted as the template from which TCR beta VDJ combination and CDR3 sequence profiling were carried out. One entry per CDR3 protein, called by TCRdb with MiXCR from the reads. Of about 420,000 distinct CDR3 sequences listed, 60% to 80% are singletons. The sample taken for sequencing was sorted CD4+, CD8+, or CD8+CD57+ T cells (not recorded which) from PBMCs. V is TRBV7-8 and J is TRBJ2-3, with D uncertain. The sequence derives from a human donor in good health, serving as a control. The CDR3 DNA reads as TGTGCCAGCAGCTTAGGTTCATCCACAGATACGCAGTATTTT. It is translated as CASSLGSSTDTQYF.